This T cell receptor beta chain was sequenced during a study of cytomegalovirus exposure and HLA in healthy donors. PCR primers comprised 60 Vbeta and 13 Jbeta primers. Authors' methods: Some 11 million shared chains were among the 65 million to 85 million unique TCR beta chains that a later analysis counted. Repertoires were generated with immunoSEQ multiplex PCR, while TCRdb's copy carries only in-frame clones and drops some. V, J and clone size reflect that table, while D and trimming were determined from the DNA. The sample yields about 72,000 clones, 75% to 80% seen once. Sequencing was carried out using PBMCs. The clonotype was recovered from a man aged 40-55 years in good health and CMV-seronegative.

The CDR3 bases are TGTGCCAGCACCCAAGACAGGGCCTATGGCTACACCTTC. Translated, it gives CASTQDRAYGYTF. The rearrangement uses TRBV2 and TRBJ1-2; 7 nucleotides align to TRBD1. V lost 7 bases, J lost 4 bases, and 6 bases stayed unmatched. The CDR3 covers 13 residues. Germline CDR1 and CDR2: SNHLY and FYNNEI.